This TCR beta chain is from a study of shared clonotypes between healthy human individuals. Study results and limitations: The study generally estimated greater richness for naive than memory subsets.

V was cut by 8 bases and J by 0 bases, with 13 bases left in between. The CDR3 runs 14 residues. Germline V gives CDR1 KGHSH, CDR2 LQKENI. To note about this clone: What it recognizes is unknown.

The method was immunoSEQ multiplex PCR; TCRdb's version includes in-frame clones alone and lacks a portion of them. The repertoire holds about 1.5 million clones, approximately 98% seen once, with about 0.4% in the top ten. The sequenced material came from naive CD4+ T cells sorted from blood. Sample subset: CD45RA+ positively selected. The rearrangement links TRBV18 to TRBJ1-1; a weak D match, TRBD1 (5 bases). The clonotype originates from a man younger than 45 in good health. The CDR3 coding sequence is TGTGCCAGCAAAGCAGGGAGCTTGAACACTGAAGCTTTCTTT. This codes for CASKAGSLNTEAFF.